This T cell receptor beta chain derives from a study of CD8 T cells in Susac syndrome. Study results and limitations: The authors acknowledged that the study's TCR sequencing and HLA analysis involved relatively few individuals.

RNA, at about 0.45 to 1 ug, was reverse transcribed with random hexamers. TCRdb re-derived calls from the immunoSEQ multiplex PCR reads in MiXCR, one entry per CDR3 protein. The sample consists of hundreds of thousands of distinct CDR3 sequences, approximately 90% of them appearing once. The CDR3 is 13 amino acids. Germline V lookup: CDR1 MNHEY, CDR2 SMNVEV (reference sequence). V was trimmed by 2 bases and J by 6 bases, leaving 8 bases between them. A remark on this clonotype: The target antigen is unknown.

TEMRA cells underwent FACS enrichment and CD8+ and CD4+ T cells underwent negative isolation. The sequenced sample consisted of CD8+ T cells from PBMCs. V and J are TRBV27 and TRBJ2-1, with TRBD1 as a possible D gene (5 bases). This sequence was found in a human donor with multiple sclerosis. The CDR3 bases are TGTGCCAGCAGTTTACAGGGCACCAATGAGCAGTTCTTC. Residues: CASSLQGTNEQFF.